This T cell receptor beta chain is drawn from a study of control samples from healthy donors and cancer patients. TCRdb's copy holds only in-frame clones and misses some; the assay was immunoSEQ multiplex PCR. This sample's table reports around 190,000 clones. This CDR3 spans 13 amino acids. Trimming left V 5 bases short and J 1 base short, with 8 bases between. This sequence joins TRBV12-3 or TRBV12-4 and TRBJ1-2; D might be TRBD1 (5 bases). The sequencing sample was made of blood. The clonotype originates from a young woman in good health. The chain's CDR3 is CASSLGHNYGYTF. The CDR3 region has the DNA TGTGCCAGCAGTCTAGGACATAACTATGGCTACACCTTC.